This T cell receptor (beta chain) comes out of a study of blood T cell repertoires in COVID-19. Overall study: The analysed material was cDNA or gDNA that came from T cells, B-cell-depleted T cells, or PBMCs.

The table came from immunoSEQ multiplex PCR; TCRdb's copy has only in-frame clones and leaves some out. The data contain tens of thousands of clones, about nine tenths of them singletons. Sequencing was performed on peripheral blood. This clonotype was obtained from a man aged 25-40 years with acute or convalescent COVID-19.

CDR3 in DNA: TGTGCCAGCTCAGACAGACAGGGGAGGGATACTGAAGCTTTCTTT. Protein: CASSDRQGRDTEAFF. The chain employs TRBV18 and TRBJ1-1; 8 bases agree with TRBD1. The germline V gene encodes CDR1 KGHSH and CDR2 LQKENI. V dropped 5 bases and J dropped 5; count of bases not matched to a gene: 10. This CDR3 has 15 residues.